This T cell receptor beta chain originates from a study of blood T cell repertoires in COVID-19. Study information: Donors in the United States, Italy and Spain gave samples during acute or convalescent COVID-19. PBMCs, B-cell-depleted T cells, or T cells provided the cDNA or gDNA that made up the material.

The V and J ends lost 3 bases and 8 bases respectively, with 17 bases between them. Germline V gives CDR1 SGHDT, CDR2 YYEEEE. This CDR3 comprises 15 residues. TCRdb keeps only in-frame clones here, not all; method: immunoSEQ multiplex PCR. The sample has over 80,000 clones, about 87% seen once. The sample holds a few counts of this clone. The rearrangement joins TRBV5-6 to TRBJ1-4; no reliable D call. This receptor was obtained from a human donor in a cohort sampled during active COVID-19. The specimen sequenced was peripheral blood. CDR3 sequence (DNA): TGTGCCAGCAGCTCTTGGGGAGGGAGGAAAGAAAAACTGTTTTTT. Encoded protein: CASSSWGGRKEKLFF.